This TCR beta chain emerged from a study of T cell repertoires in cytomegalovirus infection (dated by TCRdb to about 2019). As for the study more broadly: Because public TCR beta signatures pointed to carriage of CMV infection together with the matching HLA type, the HLA type of each donor mattered for the analysis.

To note about this clonotype: The antigen this receptor binds is unknown. No base-level quality is on record; no much larger clone is a single base apart.

Broader findings and caveats from the paper: In both this cohort and an independent roughly 330-donor cohort, the cumulative frequency of public TCR beta family members distinguished carriers of CMV infection plus the relevant HLA type. The ex vivo response was dominated by HLA-C-restricted CMV-specific TCR beta clonotypes, which also provided the single most frequent clonotype in two of eight donors.

The sequencer listed for this sample is Illumina HiSeq 1500. The public reads were run again by TCRdb, first through fastp at Q25 and then through MiXCR, and only productive beta chains were kept. Identical CDR3 proteins give one entry, which carries the most common genes and DNA. The sample records approximately 190,000 distinct CDR3 sequences, 28% of which are singletons. The top ten constitute under 35% of the sample. Sequenced sample: PBMCs. The TCR was taken from a human donor in good health (CMV status not recorded). Some clones in this sample may be carry-over from other donors' samples.

The CDR3 in this case is CSAHRTSGGLSYNEQFF. The nucleotide sequence is given as TGCAGTGCTCACCGGACTAGCGGGGGCCTTTCCTACAATGAGCAGTTCTTC. The chain is assembled from TRBV20-1 and TRBJ2-1, with 13 bases matching TRBD2. CDR1 and CDR2 are read off the germline V gene (reference sequence) as DFQATT and SNEGSKA. From the cysteine up to the phenylalanine, the CDR3 has a length of 17 residues. Here the CDR3 DNA is all that survives: 51 bases in frame from base 1. From V the trimming removes 5 bases and from J it removes 1 base, while the gene matches leave 8 bases of the junction unaccounted for.